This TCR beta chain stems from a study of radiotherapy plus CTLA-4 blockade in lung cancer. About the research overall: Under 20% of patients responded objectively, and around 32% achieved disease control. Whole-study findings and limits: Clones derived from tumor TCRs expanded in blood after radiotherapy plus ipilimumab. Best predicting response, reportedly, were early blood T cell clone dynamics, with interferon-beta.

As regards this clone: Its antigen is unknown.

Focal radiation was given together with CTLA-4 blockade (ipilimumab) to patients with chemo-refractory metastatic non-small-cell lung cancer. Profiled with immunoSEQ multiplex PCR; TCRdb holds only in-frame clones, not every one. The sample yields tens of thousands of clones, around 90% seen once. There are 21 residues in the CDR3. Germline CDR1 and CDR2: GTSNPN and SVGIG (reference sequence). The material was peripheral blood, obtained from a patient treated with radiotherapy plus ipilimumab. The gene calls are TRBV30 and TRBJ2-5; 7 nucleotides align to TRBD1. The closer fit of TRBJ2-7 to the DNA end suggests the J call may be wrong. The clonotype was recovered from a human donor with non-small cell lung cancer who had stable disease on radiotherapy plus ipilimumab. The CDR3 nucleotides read TGTGCCTGGAGTTTCCGACCCCTGATAACCGAGGACAGGCAGGGGTCCTACGAGCAGTACTTC. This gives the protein CAWSFRPLITEDRQGSYEQYF.